Each of the 8 T cell receptor beta chains below was sequenced from the same sample in a study of cytomegalovirus exposure and HLA in healthy donors. Vbeta (60) and Jbeta (13) primers were used in the PCR. TCRdb's copy holds only in-frame clones and misses some; the assay was immunoSEQ multiplex PCR. This table holds 140,000 or so clones, roughly 80% found once. Sequencing was carried out using PBMCs. The receptors here all came from a female donor in good health and CMV-seronegative.

Written as DNA, the CDR3 is TGTGCCAGTACCCCGGACAGGGTCACCGGGGAGCTGTTTTTT. Translated: CASTPDRVTGELFF. The chain uses TRBV11-1 and TRBJ2-2; TRBD1 aligns across 8 bases. The germline gives CDR1 SGHAT, CDR2 FQDESV (reference sequence). This CDR3 comprises 14 residues. V shed 9 bases, J shed 4 bases, and the junction held 7 bases outside the gene matches.

V usage is TRBV28 and J usage is TRBJ1-4; 8 positions match TRBD1. In germline, CDR1 is MDHEN, CDR2 SYDVKM. There are 14 residues in the CDR3. With V trimmed by 7 bases and J by 7 bases, 8 bases remained unmatched. The CDR3 loop is CASTKPDRAEKLFF. The CDR3, as DNA: TGTGCCAGCACAAAGCCGGACAGGGCTGAAAAACTGTTTTTT.

This rearrangement joins TRBV7-2 to TRBJ2-1; TRBD2 matches at 10 bases. The J segment lost 7 bases and the V segment lost 2 bases, leaving 5 bases of the junction unmatched. CDR3 length: 15 amino acids. Germline V gene lookup returns CDR1 SGHTA and CDR2 FQGNSA. For the CDR3, the DNA is TGTGCCAGCAGCTTAACAGCGGGAGGGCGGAATGAGCAGTTCTTC. As protein: CASSLTAGGRNEQFF. Variable domain in full (rest from reference TRBV7-2 and TRBJ2-1): GAGVSQSPSNKVTEKGKDVELRCDPISGHTALYWYRQSLGQGLEFLIYFQGNSAPDKSGLPSDRFSAERTGGSVSTLTIQRTQQEDSAVYLCASSLTAGGRNEQFFGPGTRLTVL.

The chain links TRBV5-4 to TRBJ2-3; TRBD2 might be the D (5 bases). Germline V lookup: CDR1 SGHNT, CDR2 YYREEE (reference sequence). The length of the CDR3 is 13 residues. V was shortened by 4 bases and J by 7 bases, with 13 bases between the two germline ends. CDR3 sequence: CASSPVDSYTQYF. CDR3 DNA sequence: TGTGCCAGCAGCCCGGTGGACTCCTATACGCAGTATTTT. Filled out from reference TRBV5-4 and TRBJ2-3, the complete variable domain reads ETGVTQSPTHLIKTRGQQVTLRCSSQSGHNTVSWYQQALGQGPQFIFQYYREEENGRGNFPPRFSGLQFPNYSSELNVNALELDDSALYLCASSPVDSYTQYFGPGTRLTVL.

The chain combines TRBV28 with TRBJ2-3, with D tentatively TRBD2 (5 bases). The V end was cut by 5 bases, the J end by 4 bases, with 19 bases between. Per the germline V gene, CDR1 is MDHEN and CDR2 is SYDVKM. There are 16 residues in the CDR3. CDR3 coding DNA: TGTGCCAGCAGTGACCTCGGAAGAGGAGGCCCAGATACGCAGTATTTT. It encodes CASSDLGRGGPDTQYF.

The CDR3 here is CASRRQGNYGYTF. Written as DNA, the CDR3 is TGTGCCAGCAGACGACAGGGTAACTATGGCTACACCTTC. The chain combines TRBV28 with TRBJ1-2; 7 bases match TRBD1. The CDR3 covers 13 residues. Germline V gives CDR1 MDHEN, CDR2 SYDVKM. V shed 6 bases and J 1 base; nucleotides not matched to a gene: 2.

This chain links TRBV5-1 with TRBJ2-3; D is ambiguous. Trimming stripped 0 bases from V and 0 bases from J, with 5 bases between. The CDR3 loop spans 14 amino acids. Looked up from germline, CDR1 is SGHRS and CDR2 is YFSETQ. CDR3 bases: TGCGCCAGCAGCTTGGGTCTAAGCACAGATACGCAGTATTTT. Amino acid sequence: CASSLGLSTDTQYF.

This clone appeared a few times. Here the CDR3 reads CASSLSGGGVYTF. Here the CDR3 DNA reads TGTGCCAGCAGTTTATCGGGAGGGGGTGTCTACACCTTC. The chain combines TRBV27 with TRBJ1-2; D possibly corresponds to TRBD1 (6 bases). This CDR3 has 13 amino acids. Germline-derived CDR1 and CDR2 are MNHEY and SMNVEV (reference sequence). The ends were cut back, 0 bases at V and 10 bases at J, with 12 bases in the middle.